The entry that follows covers one T cell receptor (beta chain) sequence. The antigen is unknown. Time point denoted: newly diagnosed GD, antithyroid drugs for less than 3 months. The authors made the TCR library using RNA they extracted from PBMCs. American Thyroid Association guidelines defined how Graves' disease was diagnosed. This sample stems from a study of regulatory T cells in long-lasting Graves disease. Points from the study as a whole: Persistent Graves' cases showed lower TCR diversity than newly diagnosed cases. Only a small sample size was used, which may have cut accuracy.

Relying on iRepertoire HTBI primers and Arm-PCR of CDR3 regions, the team built TCR beta libraries. TCRdb re-derived calls from the multiplex PCR reads in MiXCR, one entry per CDR3 protein. Here the sample spans 400,000 to 450,000 distinct CDR3 sequences, over 15% being singletons. The CDR3 extends over 14 amino acids. Trimming took 6 bases from V and 4 from J, leaving 16 bases between them. Per germline, CDR1 MNHNS and CDR2 SASEGT. The sample was also reused in another study, on T cells in Graves' hyperthyroidism and ophthalmopathy. That paper adds: Ophthalmopathy, which appeared later, was predicted by the model a median about 6 months before onset.

The chain is built from TRBV6-1 and TRBJ2-7; weak D call: TRBD2 (6 bases). This material consisted of peripheral blood mononuclear cells (PBMCs), taken at new diagnosis, from a patient treated with antithyroid drugs. The origin of this receptor is a woman in her thirties with Graves disease. For the CDR3, the DNA is TGTGCCAGCAGGTTAGGAGGGCCTCCTTACGAGCAGTACTTC. This encodes CASRLGGPPYEQYF.